Shown below are 29 T cell receptor beta chains from a single sample sequenced in a study of molecular identifiers for immune sequencing clone quantification. Via MiXCR, TCRdb re-called the PCR reads, giving one row per CDR3 protein. The sample lists roughly 55,000 distinct CDR3 sequences, just over 35% occurring once. The sample consisted of naive CD8+ T cells from blood, with Jurkat cell RNA spiked in. Subset of the sample: FACS-sorted CD8+CD4-CCR7+CD45RA+ naive T cells. These receptors were obtained from a human donor in good health. Some libraries in this study had Jurkat cell RNA spiked in.

This clonotype was found a few times. This chain joins TRBV7-9 and TRBJ1-5; 12 nucleotides line up with TRBD1. With 1 base clipped from V and 6 bases from J, the junction kept 10 bases outside the gene matches. This CDR3 spans 18 amino acids. Germline V gives CDR1 SEHNR, CDR2 FQNEAQ (reference sequence). CDR3 sequence reads: CASSLGGTGGRVRQPQHF. The CDR3 DNA reads TGTGCCAGCAGCTTAGGGGGGACAGGGGGCAGGGTGCGTCAGCCCCAGCATTTT.

The rearrangement uses TRBV7-9 and TRBJ1-2, with a tentative D call TRBD1 (6 bases). V lost 7 bases and J 8 bases, leaving 17 bases between the germline ends. CDR3 length equals 13 residues. CDR1 is SEHNR, CDR2 FQNEAQ, per germline (reference sequence). The CDR3 region is CASKSGEDEGYTF. CDR3 nucleotides: TGTGCCAGCAAGTCAGGGGAAGACGAAGGCTACACCTTC.

Concerning this clonotype itself: A much larger clone differs from this one at a single base, so this may be a read error. V gene TRBV5-3 combines with J gene TRBJ2-3, with D tentatively TRBD2 (6 bases). TRBV5-3 is an open reading frame, and its role is uncertain. The CDR3 runs 13 residues. The CDR3 sequence is CASSLPGVGRQYF. CDR3 DNA sequence: TGTGCCAGCAGCTTACCGGGAGTAGGACGACAGTATTTT.

With regard to this clonotype: A read error may be the cause here, since a much bigger clone is one base away. This sequence joins TRBV20-1 and TRBJ2-7; D gene unclear. Germline V gene sequence: CDR1 DFQATT, CDR2 SNEGSKA (reference sequence). The CDR3 loop spans 12 amino acids. V lost 6 bases, J lost 3 bases, and 12 bases lay in between. Here the CDR3 DNA reads TGCAGTGCAACCCTCGGAAGCTACGAGCAGTACTTC. This translates into CSATLGSYEQYF.

In regard to this clonotype: This may be a read error, as it is one base from a much larger clone. This chain uses TRBV29-1 with TRBJ1-2, with D unclear. Per the germline V gene, CDR1 is SQVTM and CDR2 is ANQGSEA. The CDR3 loop spans 10 amino acids. V lost 4 bases to trimming and J lost 8 bases, with 8 bases between them. CDR3 nucleotides: TGCAGCGTTGGATATGAGGGCTACACCTTC. Protein: CSVGYEGYTF.

This clonotype has a count of ten or more. The chain joins TRBV13 to TRBJ2-3; D is tentatively TRBD1 or TRBD2 (5 bases each). V lost 5 bases to trimming and J lost 3 bases, with 9 bases between them. The germline V gene has CDR1 PRHDT and CDR2 FYEKMQ (reference sequence). This CDR3 is built from 13 residues. Here the CDR3 reads CASSRGRTDTQYF. The CDR3, as DNA: TGTGCCAGCAGCCGGGGACGGACAGATACGCAGTATTTT.

The table lists this clonotype with a few counts. CDR3 in amino acids: CASTGGYEQFF. The CDR3 DNA is TGTGCCAGTACAGGTGGGTATGAGCAGTTCTTC. The chain has TRBV19 and TRBJ2-1; D gene uncertain. Germline CDR1 and CDR2: LNHDA and SQIVND (reference sequence). This CDR3 spans 11 amino acids. V lost 7 bases, J lost 8 bases, and 9 bases lay in between.

Comments on this clonotype: Germline is not matched at one junction end, which may reflect a read error. The chain combines TRBV20-1 with TRBJ2-7, with D hard to call. The V gene's germline CDR1 is DFQATT and CDR2 SNEGSKA (reference sequence). This CDR3 comprises 13 residues. This chain's CDR3 is CSARVPGSFEQHF. The DNA for the CDR3 is TGCAGTGCTAGAGTTCCAGGAAGCTTCGAGCAGCACTTC.

This clonotype was recorded at least ten times. The CDR3 protein is CASSPSADPGELFF. The CDR3 DNA follows: TGTGCCAGCAGCCCCTCCGCGGACCCCGGGGAGCTGTTTTTT. The V call is TRBV9, the J call TRBJ2-2; D is undetermined. Between the trimmed V and J ends, which lost 4 bases and 6 bases, there was a span of 13 bases. The CDR3 contains 14 residues. CDR1 SGDLS and CDR2 YYNGEE come from the germline V gene.

Concerning this clonotype itself: Since no conserved phenylalanine or tryptophan closes the CDR3, a read error is the likely cause. Because the CDR3's place on the DNA is in doubt, the DNA is left out and the CDR3 is given as listed by TCRdb. The V and J genes are TRBV6-5 and TRBJ1-1; the D call of TRBD1 is as the table states it, not checked on the DNA. CDR1 and CDR2 (germline): MNHEY, SVGAGI. Including both end residues, the CDR3 is 16 amino acids long. This CDR3 is CASRPAPGQGTSEAVI.

The V and J genes are TRBV4-1 and TRBJ1-1; D not resolved. Looked up from germline, CDR1 is MGHRA and CDR2 is YSYEKL. With 0 bases removed from V and 9 bases from J, the gap between germline ends came to 14 bases. The CDR3 consists of 14 residues. Written as DNA, the CDR3 is TGCGCCAGCAGCCAAGACCCACGCGTGCCCCAAGCTTTCTTT. This sequence encodes CASSQDPRVPQAFF.

This clonotype was observed a handful of times. The chain uses TRBV2 and TRBJ1-2, with unresolved D. V was cut by 2 bases and J by 1 base, with 14 bases left in between. The germline CDR1 and CDR2 sequences are SNHLY and FYNNEI. This CDR3 has 16 amino acids. CDR3 amino acids: CASSESAPTHNYGYTF. In DNA form, the CDR3 reads TGTGCCAGCAGTGAAAGTGCTCCAACCCATAACTATGGCTACACCTTC.

This clonotype was seen a few times. V usage is TRBV6-5 and J usage is TRBJ1-6; D possibly corresponds to TRBD1 (5 bases). CDR3 size: 15 residues. Trimming cost V 0 bases and J 7 bases, with 10 bases left between them. Germline V gene sequence: CDR1 MNHEY, CDR2 SVGAGI. CDR3 residues: CASSYSGANNSPLHF. CDR3 in DNA: TGTGCCAGCAGTTACTCCGGGGCGAACAATTCACCCCTCCACTTT.

The gene calls are TRBV3-1 and TRBJ1-2; possibly TRBD1 for D (5 bases). Trimming took off 2 bases at V and 2 bases at J, with 21 bases between the two ends. From germline, CDR1 is LGHDT and CDR2 YNNKEL (reference sequence). CDR3 size: 18 residues. The CDR3: CASSQSPIQGLWNYGYTF. The DNA of the CDR3 is TGTGCCAGCAGCCAAAGCCCCATTCAGGGCCTCTGGAACTATGGCTACACCTTC.

This clonotype was seen more than once but under ten times. The chain links TRBV7-9 to TRBJ2-7; the D is unclear. Between the trimmed V and J ends, which lost 1 base and 2 bases, there was a span of 6 bases. CDR1 and CDR2 (germline): SEHNR, FQNEAQ (reference sequence). The CDR3 covers 13 residues. The CDR3, as DNA: TGTGCCAGCAGCTTAGGTGGCACCTACGAGCAGTACTTC. Translated: CASSLGGTYEQYF.

The chain couples TRBV7-3 to TRBJ2-1; 7 bases are a match to TRBD2. The J segment lost 1 base and the V segment lost 1 base, leaving 10 bases of the junction unmatched. Germline CDR1 SGHTA, CDR2 FQGTGA. CDR3 length: 18 amino acids. Here the CDR3 DNA reads TGTGCCAGCAGCTTAAAGCAGGGTGGGGGAGGGTCCTACAATGAGCAGTTCTTC. This translates into CASSLKQGGGGSYNEQFF. Combining the CDR3 with reference TRBV7-3 and TRBJ2-1 gives the whole variable domain GAGVSQTPSNKVTEKGKYVELRCDPISGHTALYWYRQSLGQGPEFLIYFQGTGAADDSGLPNDRFFAVRPEGSVSTLKIQRTERGDSAVYLCASSLKQGGGGSYNEQFFGPGTRLTVL.

The table lists this clonotype with many counts. V usage is TRBV5-4 and J usage is TRBJ2-4; D may correspond to TRBD1 or TRBD2 (5 bases each). V lost 10 bases, J lost 4 bases, and 12 bases lay in between. Germline CDR1 SGHNT, CDR2 YYREEE (reference sequence). This CDR3 region has 12 residues. CDR3 amino acids: CAARGAKNIQYF. In DNA, the CDR3 is TGTGCCGCACGGGGCGCGAAAAACATTCAGTACTTC.

The chain combines TRBV24-1 with TRBJ1-1; 9 bases align to TRBD1. The CDR3 is 17 residues long. V trimming: 10 bases; J trimming: 6 bases; junction bases outside the gene matches: 20. The germline CDR1 and CDR2 sequences are KGHDR and SFDVKD. The CDR3 region is CATFSHLSGQGGAEAFF. CDR3 bases: TGTGCCACTTTCTCGCATTTGTCGGGACAGGGAGGGGCTGAAGCTTTCTTT.

Remarks on this clonotype: A much larger clone differs from this one at a single base, so this may be a read error. The genes are TRBV5-1 and TRBJ1-5; possibly TRBD1 for D (5 bases). The V gene's germline CDR1 is SGHRS and CDR2 YFSETQ. The CDR3 is 14 residues long. The CDR3 nucleotides are TGCGCCAGCAGCTTGGGGACGGACAATCAGCCCCAGCAATTT. This codes for CASSLGTDNQPQQF.

In this sample, this clonotype turned up many times. J is TRBJ2-6 and V is TRBV2, with D perhaps TRBD2 (6 bases). Germline V gene data show CDR1 as SNHLY and CDR2 as FYNNEI. Deletions cut 10 bases from V and 4 bases from J, with 17 bases between. CDR3 size: 15 residues. The CDR3 spells CATQIRGRGANVLTF. Written as DNA, the CDR3 is TGTGCCACCCAAATTCGGGGGAGGGGGGCCAACGTCCTGACTTTC.

As regards this clonotype: One junction end disagrees with the germline gene, perhaps due to a read error. This chain uses TRBV4-3 with TRBJ2-1; D remains ambiguous. Germline V gives CDR1 LGHNA, CDR2 YSLEER. The CDR3 is 12 amino acids. CDR3 amino acids: CASSQDHNEQSF. The CDR3 nucleotides are TGCGCCAGCAGCCAAGACCACAATGAGCAGTCCTTC.

J is TRBJ2-7 and V is TRBV4-2; no firm D call. Trimming took 2 bases from V and 3 from J, leaving 5 bases between them. The CDR3 extends over 12 amino acids. The germline gives CDR1 LGHNA, CDR2 YNFKEQ. The CDR3 DNA reads as TGTGCCAGCAGCCAACACGACTACGAGCAGTACTTC. Its protein is CASSQHDYEQYF.

The rearrangement joins TRBV2 to TRBJ1-1, with D uncertain. CDR1 and CDR2 from the germline V gene are SNHLY and FYNNEI. Trimming took 8 bases from V and 6 from J, leaving 10 bases between them. The CDR3 covers 11 residues. CDR3 nucleotides: TGTGCCAGCCGCCTTGATTCTGAAGCTTTCTTT. It translates to CASRLDSEAFF.

In this sample, this clonotype turned up a few times. This rearrangement joins TRBV20-1 to TRBJ2-7, with 14 bases fitting TRBD2. V was pared by 3 bases and J by 5 bases, with 6 bases of the junction left unmatched. CDR1 and CDR2 from the germline V gene are DFQATT and SNEGSKA (reference sequence). The CDR3 covers 15 residues. CDR3 sequence (DNA): TGCAGTGCTAGGAACCAGGGACTAGCGGGAGACGAGCAGTACTTC. Amino acid sequence: CSARNQGLAGDEQYF.

The V and J genes are TRBV19 and TRBJ2-5; D is perhaps TRBD2 (6 bases). This CDR3 has 16 amino acids. The germline V and J ends were trimmed by 6 bases and 9 bases, with 26 bases remaining between them. In germline, CDR1 is LNHDA, CDR2 SQIVND (reference sequence). In DNA form, the CDR3 reads TGTGCCAGTAGCTCGGCGTGGCTCAGCGACCGGGAGTCCCAGTACTTC. Its translation: CASSSAWLSDRESQYF. Using reference TRBV19 and TRBJ2-5 for the parts outside the CDR3, the full variable domain is DGGITQSPKYLFRKEGQNVTLSCEQNLNHDAMYWYRQDPGQGLRLIYYSQIVNDFQKGDIAEGYSVSREKKESFPLTVTSAQKNPTAFYLCASSSAWLSDRESQYFGPGTRLLVL.

This clonotype was observed a handful of times. The chain recombines TRBV6-5 with TRBJ2-7; the match to TRBD2 covers 15 bases. J lost 3 bases, V lost 5 bases, and 2 bases had no gene match. This CDR3 region has 15 residues. Looked up from germline, CDR1 is MNHEY and CDR2 is SVGAGI. The CDR3 coding sequence is TGTGCCAGCAGTGGGACTAGCGGGAGGATCTACGAGCAGTACTTC. It translates to CASSGTSGRIYEQYF.

The J gene is TRBJ2-2, the V gene TRBV7-8, with 12 positions matching TRBD2. This CDR3 has 18 residues. With 1 base clipped from V and 3 bases from J, the junction kept 6 bases outside the gene matches. CDR1 and CDR2 (germline): SGHVS, FQNEAQ. The CDR3 loop reads CASSLDLAGGEYTGELFF. CDR3 bases: TGTGCCAGCAGCTTAGATCTAGCGGGAGGGGAGTACACCGGGGAGCTGTTTTTT.

About this clonotype itself: At one end, the junction sequence differs from germline, possibly due to a read error. The rearrangement links TRBV13 to TRBJ2-5; possibly TRBD2 for D (6 bases). Germline V gives CDR1 PRHDT, CDR2 FYEKMQ (reference sequence). The CDR3 is 17 residues long. The CDR3 nucleotides read TGTGCCAGCAGCTTAGGCCGAGGTTTTGGGACTTCGGAGACCCAGCACTTC. This sequence encodes CASSLGRGFGTSETQHF. The complete variable domain, with remaining parts taken from reference TRBV13 and TRBJ2-5, reads AAGVIQSPRHLIKEKRETATLKCYPIPRHDTVYWYQQGPGQDPQFLISFYEKMQSDKGSIPDRFSAQQFSDYHSELNMSSLELGDSALYFCASSLGRGFGTSETQHFGPGTRLLVL.

Comments on this clonotype: This may be a read error, as it is one base from a much larger clone. The rearrangement uses TRBV7-9 and TRBJ1-4, with 7 positions matching TRBD1. Germline CDR1 and CDR2: SEHNR and FQNEAQ (reference sequence). The length of the CDR3 is 13 residues. Written as DNA, the CDR3 is TGTGCCGCGCCGGGACAGTCGGAGGAAAAACCGTTTTTT. It is translated as CAAPGQSEEKPFF.